This is a list of T cell receptor beta chains from one sample in a study of T cells in localized non-small cell lung cancer. Profiled with immunoSEQ multiplex PCR; TCRdb holds only in-frame clones, not every one. The sample has approximately 950 clones, around 24% seen once; the top ten hold roughly 34%. The sequencing used normal lung tissue next to the tumor, collected before any cancer treatment. Source of these receptors: a male donor older than 55 with stage II squamous cell lung carcinoma. Each CDR3 is given with its conserved first and last residue. D genes are given only for firm matches. Clone sizes are given selectively: once, few, many, or a class where the clone is expanded.

j_gene | v_gene | abundance | d_gene | CDR3aa | CDR3nt
TRBJ2-5 | TRBV11-3 | medium-sized | . | CASSFVLGGETQYF | TGTGCCAGCAGCTTTGTTCTGGGAGGAGAGACCCAGTACTTC
TRBJ2-5 | TRBV9 | medium-sized | TRBD2 | CASSVLAGGETQYF | TGTGCCAGCAGCGTGCTAGCGGGCGGGGAGACCCAGTACTTC
TRBJ2-7 | TRBV11-3 | medium-sized | TRBD1 | CASSFSGQTYEQYF | TGTGCCAGCAGCTTCTCGGGACAGACCTACGAGCAGTACTTC
TRBJ2-7 | TRBV5-1 | . | . | CASSLGQVDHEQYF | TGCGCCAGCAGCTTGGGGCAGGTGGATCACGAGCAGTACTTC
TRBJ1-2 | TRBV5-1 | . | TRBD1 | CASSSTPGQDNYGYTF | TGCGCCAGCAGCTCCACTCCGGGACAGGACAACTATGGCTACACCTTC
TRBJ1-1 | TRBV11-3 | . | . | CASSYDSEMNTEAFF | TGTGCCAGCAGCTACGACAGCGAAATGAACACTGAAGCTTTCTTT
TRBJ1-3 | TRBV11-3 | few | . | CASSLSDVPGNTIYF | TGTGCCAGCAGCTTGTCGGACGTTCCTGGAAACACCATATATTTT
TRBJ2-5 | TRBV6-8 | . | . | CASSYSGGPQETQYF | TGTGCCAGCAGTTACTCGGGGGGGCCCCAAGAGACCCAGTACTTC
TRBJ1-4 | TRBV5-1 | large | TRBD1 | CASSLAGGASELFF | TGCGCCAGCAGCTTGGCAGGGGGCGCGTCGGAACTGTTTTTT
TRBJ1-4 | TRBV9 | . | . | CASSDRVGPQKLFF | TGTGCCAGCAGCGACAGGGTAGGACCACAAAAACTGTTTTTT
TRBJ1-1 | TRBV15 | few | TRBD1 | CATSRFRTGRNTEAFF | TGTGCCACCAGCAGATTCCGGACAGGGAGGAACACTGAAGCTTTCTTT
TRBJ1-2 | TRBV18 | . | . | CASSPGSDYGYTF | TGTGCCAGCTCACCGGGCAGTGACTATGGCTACACCTTC
TRBJ1-1 | TRBV9 | medium-sized | TRBD1 | CASSAGQSLNTEAFF | TGTGCCAGCAGCGCGGGACAGTCCCTGAACACTGAAGCTTTCTTT
TRBJ1-6 | TRBV9 | large | . | CASSSDTGGSPLHF | TGTGCCAGCAGCTCTGACACCGGGGGTTCACCCCTCCACTTT
TRBJ2-6 | TRBV19 | . | TRBD1 | CASWDSLLSGANVLTF | TGTGCCAGCTGGGACAGCCTTCTCTCTGGGGCCAACGTCCTGACTTTC
TRBJ1-4 | TRBV7-2 | few | . | CASSLGEGRKLFF | TGTGCCAGCAGCTTAGGGGAAGGGAGGAAACTGTTTTTT